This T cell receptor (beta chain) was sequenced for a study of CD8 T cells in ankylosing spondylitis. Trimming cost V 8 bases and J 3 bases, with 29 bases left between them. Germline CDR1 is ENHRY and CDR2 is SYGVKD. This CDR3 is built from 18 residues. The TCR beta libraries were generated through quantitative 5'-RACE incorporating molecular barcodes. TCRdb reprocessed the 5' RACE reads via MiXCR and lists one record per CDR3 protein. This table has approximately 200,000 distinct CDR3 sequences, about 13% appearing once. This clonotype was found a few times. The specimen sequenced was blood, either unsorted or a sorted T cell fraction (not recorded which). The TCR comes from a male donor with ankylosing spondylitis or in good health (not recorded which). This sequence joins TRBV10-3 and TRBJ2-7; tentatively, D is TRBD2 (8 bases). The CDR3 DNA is TGTGCCATCGGGGGACTAGGGCGTTCGGGGCAGGGGGGCTACGAGCAGTACTTC. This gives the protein CAIGGLGRSGQGGYEQYF.